The rows below give T cell receptor beta chains drawn from one sample of a study of blood T cell repertoires in COVID-19. Sequencing used immunoSEQ multiplex PCR; TCRdb keeps in-frame clones, though not all of them. The sample lists over 130,000 clones; roughly 85% were seen once. What was sequenced was PBMCs or T cells enriched from blood (not recorded which). The origin of the receptors is a woman between 45 and 65 years old who had recovered from COVID-19. Both conserved end residues are trimmed from each CDR3.

v_gene	j_gene	CDR3aa
TRBV5-6	TRBJ2-1	ASSLGLTTNEQF
TRBV18	TRBJ2-3	ASSPPLRGLDTQY
TRBV5-4	TRBJ2-7	ASSEGLGREQY
TRBV28	TRBJ2-1	ASSLSSLAVNNEQF
TRBV5-1	TRBJ1-4	ASSPSGPEHEKLF
TRBV5-1	TRBJ2-2	ASSLGTGGPGELF
TRBV11-3	TRBJ1-1	ASSLGRNTEAF
TRBV5-1	TRBJ2-5	ATKVAGGEETQY
TRBV5-5	TRBJ2-7	ASSLSPQVYEQY
TRBV27	TRBJ1-2	ASRAPGVYGYT
TRBV11-2	TRBJ1-2	ASRNWTGTSYGYT
TRBV10-3	TRBJ2-1	AIRQGLAESYNEQF
TRBV4-2	TRBJ1-6	ASSQGTHEYNSPLH
TRBV5-4	TRBJ2-5	ASSLGAGSEETQY
TRBV12-5	TRBJ2-1	ASGLLRGLAGRPEQF
TRBV2	TRBJ2-7	ASSVAKGFYEQY
TRBV5-6	TRBJ1-1	ASRGGLVGEAF
TRBV5-1	TRBJ2-6	ASSKGRTQTGANVLT
TRBV7-8	TRBJ1-5	ASSPGVQPQH
TRBV7-2	TRBJ1-2	ASIPGVYGYT
TRBV1	TRBJ2-1	TSSQGQREPHNEQF
TRBV27	TRBJ2-3	ASSPGGADTQY
TRBV4-1	TRBJ1-1	ASSQDRGLNTEAF
TRBV2	TRBJ2-7	ATGLAGEGSLGEQY
TRBV5-5	TRBJ2-1	ASREGLAGFYNEQF